Shown below are 4 T cell receptor beta chains from a single sample sequenced in a study of blood T cell repertoires in COVID-19. Using immunoSEQ multiplex PCR, the repertoire was profiled, and TCRdb retains in-frame clones only, with some absent. The sample lists around 130,000 clones, about 80% seen once, with about a sixth in the top ten. The sequencing input was peripheral blood. The receptors were sampled from a woman in her 50s with acute or convalescent COVID-19.

This clone was counted once. This chain links TRBV2 with TRBJ2-7; D not certain. The CDR3 has 12 residues. Germline V CDR1 and CDR2: SNHLY, FYNNEI. Trimming shortened V by 8 bases and J by 2 bases, and 10 bases separated the two germline ends. CDR3 coding DNA: TGTGCCAGCCGTTTCACAACCTACGAGCAGTACTTC. Translating it yields CASRFTTYEQYF.

This chain connects TRBV10-3 to TRBJ1-1; D possibly corresponds to TRBD1 (5 bases). CDR1 and CDR2 (germline): ENHRY, SYGVKD. This CDR3 spans 15 amino acids. Trimming shortened V by 4 bases and J by 4 bases, and 16 bases separated the two germline ends. The CDR3 here is CAISVQGGGGTEAFF. CDR3 coding DNA: TGTGCCATCAGTGTGCAGGGAGGCGGGGGCACTGAAGCTTTCTTT.

The chain is built from TRBV5-1 and TRBJ2-7, with D perhaps TRBD1 (6 bases). The V gene's germline CDR1 is SGHRS and CDR2 YFSETQ. Deletions cut 0 bases from V and 3 bases from J, with 7 bases between. The CDR3 totals 13 residues. The CDR3 DNA reads as TGCGCCAGCAGCTTGGACAGGGACTACGAGCAGTACTTC. Translation: CASSLDRDYEQYF.

V usage is TRBV5-6 and J usage is TRBJ2-7; weak D call: TRBD1 (6 bases). Germline V gene lookup returns CDR1 SGHDT and CDR2 YYEEEE. With 1 base removed from V and 5 bases from J, the gap between germline ends came to 19 bases. The CDR3 runs 16 residues. CDR3 sequence (DNA): TGTGCCAGCAGCTTGAATTCGGAGCGCAGGGGAGACGAGCAGTACTTC. Amino acid sequence: CASSLNSERRGDEQYF.